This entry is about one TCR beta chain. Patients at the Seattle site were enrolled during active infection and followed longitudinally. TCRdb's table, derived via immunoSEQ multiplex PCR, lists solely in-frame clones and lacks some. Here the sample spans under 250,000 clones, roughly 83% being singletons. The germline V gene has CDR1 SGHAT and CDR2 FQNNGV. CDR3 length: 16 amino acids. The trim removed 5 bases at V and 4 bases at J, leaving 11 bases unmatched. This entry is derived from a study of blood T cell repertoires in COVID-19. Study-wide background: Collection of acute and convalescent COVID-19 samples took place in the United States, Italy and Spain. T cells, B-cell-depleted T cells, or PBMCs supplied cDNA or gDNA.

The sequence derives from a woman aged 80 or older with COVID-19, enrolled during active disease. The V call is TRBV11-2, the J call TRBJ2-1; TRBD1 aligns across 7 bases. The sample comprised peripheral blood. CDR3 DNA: TGTGCCAGCAGCCCCTTATTCCGGGACAGATACAATGAGCAGTTCTTC. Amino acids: CASSPLFRDRYNEQFF. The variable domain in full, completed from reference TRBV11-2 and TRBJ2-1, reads EAGVAQSPRYKIIEKRQSVAFWCNPISGHATLYWYQQILGQGPKLLIQFQNNGVVDDSQLPKDRFSAERLKGVDSTLKIQPAKLEDSAVYLCASSPLFRDRYNEQFFGPGTRLTVL.